Shown below are 20 T cell receptor beta chains from a single sample sequenced in a study of T cell repertoires in cytomegalovirus infection. Using its own MiXCR run on the reads, TCRdb lists one record per CDR3 protein. The repertoire holds approximately 280,000 distinct CDR3 sequences, with approximately 22% as singletons. No antigen has been assigned to these receptors. This specimen was cultured PBMCs, taken from culture after CMV antigen stimulation. These receptors all come from a human donor in good health (CMV status not recorded). Some clones in this sample may be carry-over from other donors' samples.

This clonotype was counted many times. This chain connects TRBV7-2 to TRBJ1-2; D unresolved. Per the germline V gene, CDR1 is SGHTA and CDR2 is FQGNSA. The V end lost 2 bases, the J end lost 6 bases, and 16 bases lay between the germline ends. The CDR3 consists of 15 residues. In nucleotides, the CDR3 is TGTGCCAGCAGCTTAACACAGCGCGGGTGGGATGGCTACACCTTC. It is translated as CASSLTQRGWDGYTF.

The gene calls are TRBV9 and TRBJ2-1; 9 bases line up with TRBD2. Germline CDR1 is SGDLS and CDR2 is YYNGEE. Trimming took 3 bases from V and 5 from J; bases not matched to a gene: 3. CDR3 size: 14 residues. The DNA of the CDR3 is TGTGCCAGCAGCGCGACTAGCGGACACAATGAGCAGTTCTTC. This encodes CASSATSGHNEQFF.

This clonotype was observed a handful of times. This sequence joins TRBV24-1 and TRBJ2-2, with 7 bases fitting TRBD2. There are 12 residues in the CDR3. Per the germline V gene, CDR1 is KGHDR and CDR2 is SFDVKD. The V and J ends lost 7 bases and 7 bases, in that order; junction bases with no gene match: 2. The CDR3 bases are TGTGCCACCAGCGGGGGGTACGGGGAGCTGTTTTTT. Protein sequence: CATSGGYGELFF.

This clonotype was seen a few times. The rearrangement joins TRBV6-2 or TRBV6-3 to TRBJ2-7, with 8 bases lining up with TRBD1. The CDR3 covers 17 residues. The germline V gene has CDR1 MNHEY and CDR2 SVGEGT. With 6 bases clipped from V and 0 bases from J, the junction kept 13 bases outside the gene matches. CDR3 protein: CASRSSRSTGDSYEQYF. The CDR3 nucleotides are TGTGCCAGCAGATCGAGTAGATCGACAGGGGACTCCTACGAGCAGTACTTC.

The chain carries TRBV4-1 and TRBJ2-1; TRBD2 aligns across 8 bases. Germline V lookup: CDR1 MGHRA, CDR2 YSYEKL. V gave up 4 bases and J gave up 0 bases; unmatched junction bases: 11. This CDR3 has 18 residues. CDR3 amino acids: CASSPRRLAPSSYNEQFF. The CDR3 DNA reads as TGCGCCAGCAGCCCCCGCCGACTAGCGCCTAGCTCCTACAATGAGCAGTTCTTC.

The rearrangement links TRBV20-1 to TRBJ2-6; D uncertain. Germline loops: CDR1 DFQATT, CDR2 SNEGSKA (reference sequence). This CDR3 spans 15 amino acids. V lost 1 base and J lost 0, with 7 bases in between. Written as DNA, the CDR3 is TGCAGTGCTAGAGCGGGCCACTCTGGGGCCAACGTCCTGACTTTC. It yields the protein CSARAGHSGANVLTF.

This clonotype occurred a few times. The gene calls are TRBV7-2 and TRBJ2-5; no clear D gene. The length of the CDR3 is 13 residues. Germline lookup yields CDR1 SGHTA and CDR2 FQGNSA. Deletions cut 5 bases from V and 5 bases from J, with 12 bases between. This CDR3 is CASSRPGGETQYF. The CDR3 bases are TGTGCCAGCAGCCGACCGGGTGGTGAGACCCAGTACTTC.

This clonotype was seen at least ten times. This rearrangement joins TRBV27 to TRBJ2-1; D not resolved. CDR3 length: 17 residues. Germline V CDR1 and CDR2: MNHEY, SMNVEV (reference sequence). V lost 0 bases, J lost 3 bases, and 15 bases lay in between. CDR3 sequence reads: CASSLSRRTSFYNEQFF. The CDR3 nucleotides read TGTGCCAGCAGTTTATCGCGACGGACCTCGTTCTACAATGAGCAGTTCTTC.

The V call is TRBV15, the J call TRBJ2-1, with 8 bases aligning to TRBD2. CDR1 is LNHNV, CDR2 YYDKDF, per germline (reference sequence). V shed 3 bases, J shed 3 bases, and the junction held 4 bases outside the gene matches. The CDR3 is 15 amino acids. DNA of the CDR3: TGTGCCACCAGCAGTAGCGGGAATTACTACAATGAGCAGTTCTTC. It encodes CATSSSGNYYNEQFF.

In its sample, this clonotype was seen a few times. The V gene is TRBV25-1, the J gene TRBJ1-1; possible D gene TRBD1, 5 bases. With 5 bases removed from V and 3 bases from J, the gap between germline ends came to 25 bases. The CDR3 is 18 amino acids. Germline CDR1 reads MGHDK; CDR2 reads SYGVNS. CDR3 nucleotides: TGTGCCAGCAGTTTCAGTGGCCAACGGGGGACCAGGGACACTGAAGCTTTCTTT. Its protein is CASSFSGQRGTRDTEAFF.

This sequence joins TRBV25-1 and TRBJ1-1; 9 bases are a match to TRBD1. Trimming cost V 6 bases and J 2 bases; bases outside gene matches: 1. Looked up from germline, CDR1 is MGHDK and CDR2 is SYGVNS. The CDR3 consists of 13 residues. The CDR3 coding sequence is TGTGCCAGCAGACAGGGGGCAAACACTGAAGCTTTCTTT. Protein sequence: CASRQGANTEAFF.

This chain joins TRBV10-3 and TRBJ1-2; D is ambiguous. The ends were cut back, 0 bases at V and 8 bases at J, with 7 bases in the middle. Germline CDR1 ENHRY, CDR2 SYGVKD. The CDR3 is 12 amino acids. The CDR3 region has the DNA TGTGCCATCAGTGAGTCGTCACTGGGCTACACCTTC. Its protein product is CAISESSLGYTF.

The chain combines TRBV24-1 with TRBJ2-1, with TRBD1 as a possible D gene (6 bases). CDR1 and CDR2 (germline): KGHDR, SFDVKD. The CDR3 runs 13 residues. V lost 9 bases, J lost 0 bases, and 8 bases lay in between. The CDR3 protein is CATGTHSYNEQFF. Here the CDR3 DNA reads TGTGCCACCGGGACACACTCCTACAATGAGCAGTTCTTC.

There are a few counts of this clonotype. The chain joins TRBV30 to TRBJ2-7; 10 bases match TRBD1. Unmatched junction bases numbered 7, after V lost 4 bases and J lost 4 bases. Germline loops: CDR1 GTSNPN, CDR2 SVGIG (reference sequence). The CDR3 spans 14 residues. CDR3 sequence: CAWTVGTGDYEQYF. CDR3 bases: TGTGCCTGGACGGTGGGGACAGGGGATTACGAGCAGTACTTC.

This clonotype was observed many times. The chain uses TRBV7-2 and TRBJ2-5; D uncertain. CDR1 and CDR2 from the germline V gene are SGHTA and FQGNSA. Trimming removed 4 bases from V and 4 bases from J, with 7 bases in between. The CDR3 extends over 12 amino acids. CDR3 in DNA: TGTGCCAGCAGCTCCCGCTTAGAGACCCAGTACTTC. Protein product: CASSSRLETQYF. Looking up the rest from reference TRBV7-2 and TRBJ2-5 gives the full variable domain: GAGVSQSPSNKVTEKGKDVELRCDPISGHTALYWYRQSLGQGLEFLIYFQGNSAPDKSGLPSDRFSAERTGGSVSTLTIQRTQQEDSAVYLCASSSRLETQYFGPGTRLLVL.

This clonotype was counted a few times. This chain's CDR3 is CATSRGRGGQNYGYTF. In DNA form, the CDR3 reads TGTGCCACCAGCAGAGGGAGGGGGGGACAGAACTATGGCTACACCTTC. The genes are TRBV15 and TRBJ1-2; 7 bases map to TRBD1. Per germline, CDR1 LNHNV and CDR2 YYDKDF (reference sequence). V lost 1 base, J lost 2 bases, and 7 bases stayed unmatched. This CDR3 spans 16 amino acids.

The rearrangement joins TRBV7-8 to TRBJ2-5; 8 positions match TRBD1. The CDR3 has 16 amino acids. Germline V gene sequence: CDR1 SGHVS, CDR2 FQNEAQ. The V and J ends lost 2 bases and 7 bases, in that order; junction bases with no gene match: 12. CDR3 loop: CASSLSGQGARGTQYF. The CDR3 DNA reads TGTGCCAGCAGCTTATCGGGTCAGGGGGCGCGAGGGACCCAGTACTTC.

This clonotype was counted at least ten times. This chain connects TRBV12-3 or TRBV12-4 to TRBJ1-1; D remains unclear. Trimming stripped 4 bases from V and 4 bases from J, with 10 bases between. CDR3 size: 13 residues. CDR3 coding DNA: TGTGCCAGCAGTTCCACATGGAGCACTGAAGCTTTCTTT. Its translation: CASSSTWSTEAFF.

A remark on this clonotype: The junction shows a germline mismatch at one end, possibly a read error. V is TRBV5-3 and J is TRBJ2-1; TRBD2 might be the D (6 bases). TRBV5-3 is known as an ORF, though its function is uncertain. The CDR3 is 11 amino acids. The CDR3 sequence: CASSLTGGQFF. CDR3 nucleotides: TGTGCCAGCAGCTTGACCGGGGGGCAGTTCTTC.

The CDR3 nucleotides are TGTGCCAGCAGTTCCCAGGCTAGCGGCTCCTACGAGCAGTACTTC. Residues: CASSSQASGSYEQYF. The genes are TRBV6-1 and TRBJ2-7; 7 bases match TRBD2. Trimming cost V 5 bases and J 0 bases; bases outside gene matches: 7. The CDR3 has 15 residues. Germline V CDR1 and CDR2: MNHNS, SASEGT.